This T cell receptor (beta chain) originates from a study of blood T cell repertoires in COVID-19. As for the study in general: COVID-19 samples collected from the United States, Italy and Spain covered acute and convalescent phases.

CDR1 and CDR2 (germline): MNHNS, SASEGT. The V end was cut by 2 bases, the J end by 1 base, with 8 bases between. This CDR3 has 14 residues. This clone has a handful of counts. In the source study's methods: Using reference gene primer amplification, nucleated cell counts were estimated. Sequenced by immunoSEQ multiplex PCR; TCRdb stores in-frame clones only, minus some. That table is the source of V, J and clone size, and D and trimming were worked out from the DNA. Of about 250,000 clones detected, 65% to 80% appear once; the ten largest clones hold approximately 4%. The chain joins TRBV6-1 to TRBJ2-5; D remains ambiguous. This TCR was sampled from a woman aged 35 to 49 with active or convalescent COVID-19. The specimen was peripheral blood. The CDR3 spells CASSEFGSQETQYF. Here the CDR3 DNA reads TGTGCCAGCAGTGAATTTGGCAGCCAAGAGACCCAGTACTTC.